The source of this T cell receptor (beta chain) is a study of cytomegalovirus exposure and HLA in healthy donors. Points from the study as a whole: Later work found that TCR association rates differed between HLA loci; DRB1 had the most and HLA-C the fewest. Most of the TCR beta V segments (in an earlier analysis) were productive either about 87% or about 30% of the time.

This clone was counted a single time. Its antigen is unknown. With 60 Vbeta and 13 Jbeta primers, the PCR was carried out. The repertoire was sequenced with immunoSEQ multiplex PCR; TCRdb's copy has only in-frame clones and lacks some. The table shows fewer than 250,000 clones, with about four fifths occurring only once. V shed 5 bases, J shed 0 bases, and the junction held 8 bases outside the gene matches. This CDR3 region has 17 residues. The germline V gene has CDR1 SNHLY and CDR2 FYNNEI. The chain couples TRBV2 to TRBJ1-3; 9 bases are shared with TRBD1. The sequencing sample was made of PBMCs. The origin of this receptor is a woman in her forties or fifties in good health and CMV-seropositive. The CDR3 loop is CASSPGTGRSSGNTIYF. The CDR3 nucleotides are TGTGCCAGCAGTCCCGGGACAGGGAGAAGCTCTGGAAACACCATATATTTT.